The 31 T cell receptor beta chains below all came from one sample that was sequenced in a study of graft-versus-host responses after intestinal transplantation. Here immunoSEQ multiplex PCR was the method, and the copy in TCRdb shows in-frame clones only, minus some. The sample carries roughly 120,000 clones, just under 95% recorded once. Their antigens remain unidentified. The sample was unstimulated CD8+ T cells sorted from spleen or lymph node cells, taken before intestinal transplant. The receptors come from a human donor who received an intestinal transplant.

The gene calls are TRBV2 and TRBJ2-1; D is tentatively TRBD1 or TRBD2 (6 bases each). Looked up from germline, CDR1 is SNHLY and CDR2 is FYNNEI. The CDR3 spans 16 residues. Trimming removed 10 bases at V and 0 bases at J, with 19 bases between. CDR3 residues: CATWGAGRRSYNEQFF. As DNA, the CDR3 is TGTGCCACCTGGGGGGCGGGTAGACGCTCCTACAATGAGCAGTTCTTC. Complete variable domain (other parts from reference TRBV2 and TRBJ2-1): EPEVTQTPSHQVTQMGQEVILRCVPISNHLYFYWYRQILGQKVEFLVSFYNNEISEKSEIFDDQFSVERPDGSNFTLKIRSTKLEDSAMYFCATWGAGRRSYNEQFFGPGTRLTVL.

The J gene is TRBJ2-1, the V gene TRBV15; no clear D gene. Trimming stripped 8 bases from V and 6 bases from J, with 14 bases between. Germline CDR1 and CDR2: LNHNV and YYDKDF (reference sequence). The CDR3 loop spans 13 amino acids. The CDR3 DNA sequence: TGTGCCACCCTTCTCACCGGCCCCAATGAGCAGTTCTTC. This sequence encodes CATLLTGPNEQFF.

This clone was detected only once. The chain employs TRBV13 and TRBJ2-5; 8 nucleotides match TRBD2. V lost 5 bases and J lost 0; bases outside the gene matches: 14. CDR1 PRHDT and CDR2 FYEKMQ come from the germline V gene (reference sequence). This CDR3 is built from 18 residues. CDR3 nucleotide sequence: TGTGCCAGCAGCCCCCGGGGGGTAAGCGGGGGTTACCAAGAGACCCAGTACTTC. This translates into CASSPRGVSGGYQETQYF.

The V gene is TRBV9, the J gene TRBJ2-1, with D unclear. V lost 7 bases and J 0 bases, leaving 23 bases between the germline ends. Per the germline V gene, CDR1 is SGDLS and CDR2 is YYNGEE. The CDR3 covers 18 residues. The CDR3 DNA reads as TGTGCCAGCGGCGAGCCCTTGGTCGCGGTAAGCTCCTACAATGAGCAGTTCTTC. Its translation: CASGEPLVAVSSYNEQFF. Based on the CDR3 plus reference TRBV9 and TRBJ2-1, the full variable domain is DSGVTQTPKHLITATGQRVTLRCSPRSGDLSVYWYQQSLDQGLQFLIQYYNGEERAKGNILERFSAQQFPDLHSELNLSSLELGDSALYFCASGEPLVAVSSYNEQFFGPGTRLTVL.

The V and J genes are TRBV7-9 and TRBJ2-7, with a tentative D call TRBD2 (6 bases). Per the germline V gene, CDR1 is SEHNR and CDR2 is FQNEAQ (reference sequence). Trimming removed 5 bases from V and 7 bases from J, with 15 bases in between. The CDR3 runs to 13 residues. The CDR3 sequence is CASSPPVAGEQYF. The CDR3 DNA sequence: TGTGCCAGCAGCCCCCCAGTGGCGGGGGAGCAGTACTTC.

This rearrangement joins TRBV9 to TRBJ2-7; the match to TRBD1 covers 9 bases. Germline V gives CDR1 SGDLS, CDR2 YYNGEE. J lost 3 bases, V lost 2 bases, and 6 bases had no gene match. The CDR3 consists of 15 residues. CDR3 in DNA: TGTGCCAGCAGCGTTTCCGGGACAGGGTACTACGAGCAGTACTTC. Amino acids: CASSVSGTGYYEQYF.

The chain carries TRBV11-2 and TRBJ2-1; D gene unclear. The CDR3 runs to 11 residues. The V gene's germline CDR1 is SGHAT and CDR2 FQNNGV. Trimming took 1 base from V and 8 from J, leaving 3 bases between them. The CDR3 region is CASSLGYEQFF. CDR3 bases: TGTGCCAGCAGCTTAGGGTATGAGCAGTTCTTC. Full variable domain (missing parts from reference TRBV11-2 and TRBJ2-1): EAGVAQSPRYKIIEKRQSVAFWCNPISGHATLYWYQQILGQGPKLLIQFQNNGVVDDSQLPKDRFSAERLKGVDSTLKIQPAKLEDSAVYLCASSLGYEQFFGPGTRLTVL.

This chain uses TRBV7-9 with TRBJ2-7; 9 nucleotides agree with TRBD1. The germline V gene has CDR1 SEHNR and CDR2 FQNEAQ (reference sequence). V shed 8 bases, J shed 2 bases, and the junction held 13 bases outside the gene matches. The CDR3 extends over 16 amino acids. In nucleotides, the CDR3 is TGTGCCAGCGGTTGGTACAGGGGGCGGCTTACCTACGAGCAGTACTTC. This sequence encodes CASGWYRGRLTYEQYF.

The chain links TRBV7-6 to TRBJ2-1; 9 bases match TRBD2. Germline V lookup: CDR1 SGHVS, CDR2 FNYEAQ. V lost 3 bases to trimming and J lost 8 bases; unmatched junction nucleotides: 11. The CDR3 totals 16 residues. The CDR3 coding sequence is TGTGCCAGCAGCTTTCTGGGTAGCGGGAGCGGTCATGAGCAGTTCTTC. Its protein product is CASSFLGSGSGHEQFF.

Comment on this clone: One junction end disagrees with the germline gene, perhaps due to a read error. This chain uses TRBV7-7 with TRBJ2-1; D may be TRBD1 or TRBD2 (5 bases each). CDR3 length equals 15 residues. CDR1 and CDR2 from the germline V gene are SSHAT and FNYEAQ (reference sequence). CDR3 DNA: TGTGCTAGCAGCCGAGGGGCATCCTCCTACAATGAGCAGTTCTTC. This sequence encodes CASSRGASSYNEQFF.

This chain links TRBV19 with TRBJ1-1; D perhaps matches TRBD1 (5 bases). The germline gives CDR1 LNHDA, CDR2 SQIVND (reference sequence). The CDR3 length is 13 residues. The ends were cut back, 5 bases at V and 3 bases at J, with 10 bases in the middle. The CDR3 DNA reads as TGTGCCAGTAGTGTTGGGGGGGACACTGAAGCTTTCTTT. This translates into CASSVGGDTEAFF.

The chain links TRBV9 to TRBJ1-1; D call uncertain. Germline lookup yields CDR1 SGDLS and CDR2 YYNGEE. This CDR3 has 13 amino acids. V shed 4 bases and J shed 1 base, with 8 bases lying between them. Written as DNA, the CDR3 is TGTGCCAGCAGCCCCTCGGGGAACACTGAAGCTTTCTTT. This gives the protein CASSPSGNTEAFF.

CDR3 coding DNA: TGTGCCAGCAGTCGCCGGTTTGTCACTGAAGCTTTCTTT. This translates into CASSRRFVTEAFF. The rearrangement links TRBV6-5 to TRBJ1-1; D not resolved. This CDR3 has 13 amino acids. Germline assignment: CDR1 MNHEY and CDR2 SVGAGI. V lost 5 bases, J lost 4 bases, and 11 bases lay in between.

The gene calls are TRBV4-1 and TRBJ1-1, with D uncertain. With 0 bases removed from V and 0 bases from J, the gap between germline ends came to 11 bases. Germline V CDR1 and CDR2: MGHRA, YSYEKL. There are 16 residues in the CDR3. CDR3 protein: CASSQEGSGLNTEAFF. For the CDR3, the DNA is TGCGCCAGCAGCCAAGAGGGGTCGGGATTGAACACTGAAGCTTTCTTT.

This chain uses TRBV2 with TRBJ1-5; 9 bases fit TRBD1. The CDR3 extends over 15 amino acids. Trimming cost V 5 bases and J 7 bases; bases outside gene matches: 9. Germline CDR1 is SNHLY and CDR2 is FYNNEI. The CDR3 loop is CASSSGTGHWQPQHF. The CDR3 DNA reads TGTGCCAGCAGTTCAGGGACAGGGCATTGGCAGCCCCAGCATTTT.

CDR3 sequence reads: CASSLGRQIETQYF. CDR3 DNA: TGTGCCAGCAGTTTAGGGCGACAGATAGAGACCCAGTACTTC. V is TRBV28 and J is TRBJ2-5, with D possibly TRBD1 on 5 matching bases. The CDR3 is made up of 14 amino acids. Germline V gene lookup returns CDR1 MDHEN and CDR2 SYDVKM. The germline V and J ends were trimmed by 2 bases and 4 bases, with 11 bases remaining between them.

This clone came up once. The chain joins TRBV9 to TRBJ2-3, with 10 bases matching TRBD2. This CDR3 is built from 15 residues. Germline V gene lookup returns CDR1 SGDLS and CDR2 YYNGEE. Trimming removed 3 bases from V and 3 bases from J; junction bases left unmatched: 4. CDR3 bases: TGTGCCAGCAGCGCTCTAGCGGGAGAGACAGATACGCAGTATTTT. Its translation: CASSALAGETDTQYF.

This sequence joins TRBV7-2 and TRBJ2-1; D remains unclear. This CDR3 is 17 amino acids long. CDR1 is SGHTA, CDR2 FQGNSA, per germline. The V gene lost 1 base and the J gene lost 8 bases, with 21 bases spanning the gap. The CDR3 spells CASSLVGVSPQVDEQFF. The CDR3 DNA reads as TGTGCCAGCAGCTTAGTAGGTGTCAGCCCCCAGGTCGATGAGCAGTTCTTC.

The chain recombines TRBV6-5 with TRBJ2-1; D not resolved. Germline-derived CDR1 and CDR2 are MNHEY and SVGAGI. The CDR3 has 12 amino acids. V lost 5 bases, J lost 9 bases, and 11 bases lay in between. The CDR3 DNA reads TGTGCCAGCAGTGAGTGGGCGGCTGAGCAGTTCTTC. Amino acids: CASSEWAAEQFF.

The genes are TRBV7-6 and TRBJ2-2, with D hard to call. Germline CDR1 is SGHVS and CDR2 is FNYEAQ. The V end was cut by 5 bases, the J end by 6 bases, with 7 bases between. This CDR3 comprises 12 residues. This CDR3 is CASSLSAGELFF. In nucleotides, the CDR3 is TGTGCCAGCAGCCTGTCAGCCGGGGAGCTGTTTTTT.

This clone was picked up one time. The chain uses TRBV9 and TRBJ2-1, with D possibly being TRBD2 (6 bases). V lost 4 bases, J lost 7 bases, and 21 bases lay in between. The CDR3 runs to 16 residues. The germline V gene encodes CDR1 SGDLS and CDR2 YYNGEE. The DNA of the CDR3 is TGTGCCAGCAGCCCCCCCGGGACTTACATCCCTAATGAGCAGTTCTTC. This gives the protein CASSPPGTYIPNEQFF.

The CDR3 DNA reads as TGTGCCAGCAGCTTAGCACTAGCTGAGCAGTACTTC. Encoded protein: CASSLALAEQYF. This chain connects TRBV7-9 to TRBJ2-7; tentative D call: TRBD2 (6 bases). V lost 0 bases and J lost 7, with 7 bases in between. Looked up from germline, CDR1 is SEHNR and CDR2 is FQNEAQ (reference sequence). The CDR3 covers 12 residues.

The chain combines TRBV27 with TRBJ2-1; tentatively, D is TRBD2 (5 bases). This CDR3 has 14 amino acids. Germline-derived CDR1 and CDR2 are MNHEY and SMNVEV (reference sequence). Trimming removed 2 bases from V and 4 bases from J, with 9 bases in between. The CDR3 nucleotides are TGTGCCAGCAGTTTAGTGCGGGCTTACAATGAGCAGTTCTTC. Encoded protein: CASSLVRAYNEQFF.

As to this clone: A junction end diverges from the germline sequence, so it may reflect a read error. This sequence joins TRBV19 and TRBJ2-1; no clear D gene. The CDR3 runs 10 residues. CDR1 LNHDA and CDR2 SQIVND come from the germline V gene (reference sequence). Written as DNA, the CDR3 is TGTGCAAGTAGCAACAATGAGCAGTTCTTC. Translation gives CASSNNEQFF.

This chain connects TRBV9 to TRBJ2-5; D possibly corresponds to TRBD2 (5 bases). V was trimmed by 0 bases and J by 5 bases, leaving 11 bases between them. Germline CDR1 is SGDLS and CDR2 is YYNGEE. This CDR3 is built from 14 residues. Written as DNA, the CDR3 is TGTGCCAGCAGCGTAGGGACGGGATCGGAGACCCAGTACTTC. Residues: CASSVGTGSETQYF.

The chain uses TRBV30 and TRBJ1-1; 8 bases map to TRBD1. Germline V gene lookup returns CDR1 GTSNPN and CDR2 SVGIG (reference sequence). This CDR3 comprises 14 residues. J lost 1 base, V lost 3 bases, and 4 bases had no gene match. CDR3 protein: CAWRTDRANTEAFF. As DNA, the CDR3 is TGTGCCTGGAGGACGGACAGGGCGAACACTGAAGCTTTCTTT.

This clone was counted once. V is TRBV7-6 and J is TRBJ2-3, with 13 nucleotides matching TRBD2. The V gene end was trimmed by 5 bases and the J gene end by 4 bases; junction bases not matched to a gene: 6. The CDR3 sequence is 16 residues long. Germline values: CDR1 SGHVS, CDR2 FNYEAQ. The CDR3 region has the DNA TGTGCCAGCAGCCCCTGGACTAGCGGGAGTGCAGATACGCAGTATTTT. This codes for CASSPWTSGSADTQYF.

This chain uses TRBV27 with TRBJ2-7; D is ambiguous. Per the germline V gene, CDR1 is MNHEY and CDR2 is SMNVEV (reference sequence). The CDR3 loop spans 13 amino acids. V was trimmed by 8 bases and J by 7 bases, leaving 18 bases between them. The CDR3 spells CASSESAPWEQYF. The CDR3 region has the DNA TGTGCCAGCTCCGAGAGCGCACCCTGGGAGCAGTACTTC.

CDR3 sequence (DNA): TGTGCCAGCAGCGTAGACGGGAGTATAGGCCACGAGCAGTACTTC. Protein sequence: CASSVDGSIGHEQYF. This chain connects TRBV9 to TRBJ2-7; D possibly corresponds to TRBD2 (6 bases). Deletions cut 0 bases from V and 5 bases from J, with 15 bases between. Germline values: CDR1 SGDLS, CDR2 YYNGEE. This CDR3 contains 15 residues.

CDR3 coding DNA: TGTGCCAGCAGTTTGAGGGGGGCGGACAACTATGGCTACACCTTC. Protein sequence: CASSLRGADNYGYTF. The V call is TRBV27, the J call TRBJ1-2; tentative D call: TRBD1 (6 bases). The CDR3 loop spans 15 amino acids. Germline V gene lookup returns CDR1 MNHEY and CDR2 SMNVEV (reference sequence). Trimming stripped 3 bases from V and 2 bases from J, with 13 bases between.

This sequence joins TRBV28 and TRBJ2-1; weak D call: TRBD2 (5 bases). Trimming cost V 3 bases and J 4 bases, with 13 bases left between them. Germline assignment: CDR1 MDHEN and CDR2 SYDVKM. This CDR3 contains 15 residues. The CDR3 sequence: CASSLRAARYNEQFF. The CDR3 nucleotides are TGTGCCAGCAGTTTGAGGGCCGCTCGGTACAATGAGCAGTTCTTC.